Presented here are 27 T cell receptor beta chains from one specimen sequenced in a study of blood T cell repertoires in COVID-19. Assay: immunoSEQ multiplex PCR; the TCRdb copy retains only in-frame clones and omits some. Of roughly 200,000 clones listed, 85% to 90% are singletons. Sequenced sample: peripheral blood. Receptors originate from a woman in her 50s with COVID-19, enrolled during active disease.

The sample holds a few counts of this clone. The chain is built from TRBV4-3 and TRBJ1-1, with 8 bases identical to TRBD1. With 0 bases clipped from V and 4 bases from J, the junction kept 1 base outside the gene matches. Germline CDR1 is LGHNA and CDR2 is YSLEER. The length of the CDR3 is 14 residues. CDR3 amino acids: CASSQDTGGTEAFF. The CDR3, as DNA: TGCGCCAGCAGCCAAGATACAGGGGGCACTGAAGCTTTCTTT.

The DNA of the CDR3 is TGTGCCAGCAGCCTGGACAGGTCCCCCCTATATGGCTACACCTTC. Its translation: CASSLDRSPLYGYTF. The chain joins TRBV5-8 to TRBJ1-2; 7 positions agree with TRBD1. CDR3 length: 15 residues. In germline, CDR1 is SGHTS, CDR2 YDEGEE. V gave up 4 bases and J gave up 5 bases; unmatched junction bases: 11.

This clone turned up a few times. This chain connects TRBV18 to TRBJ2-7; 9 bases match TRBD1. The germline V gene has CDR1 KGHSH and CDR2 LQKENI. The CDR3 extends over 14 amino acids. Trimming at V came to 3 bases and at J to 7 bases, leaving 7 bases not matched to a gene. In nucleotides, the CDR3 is TGTGCCAGCTCACCTTCACAGGGGGCTTTGGAGCAGTACGTC. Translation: CASSPSQGALEQYV.

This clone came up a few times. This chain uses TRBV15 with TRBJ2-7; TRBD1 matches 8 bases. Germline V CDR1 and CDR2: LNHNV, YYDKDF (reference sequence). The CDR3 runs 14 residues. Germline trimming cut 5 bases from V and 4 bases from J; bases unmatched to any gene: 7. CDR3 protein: CATSFRTGRYEQYV. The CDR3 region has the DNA TGTGCCACCAGCTTCCGGACAGGGAGGTACGAGCAGTACGTC.

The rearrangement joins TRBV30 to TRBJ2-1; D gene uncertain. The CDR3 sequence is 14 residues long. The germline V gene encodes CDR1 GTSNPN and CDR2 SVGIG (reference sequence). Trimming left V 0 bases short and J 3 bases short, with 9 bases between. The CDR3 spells CAWSVRQLYNEQFF. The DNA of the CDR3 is TGTGCCTGGAGTGTCCGACAACTCTACAATGAGCAGTTCTTC.

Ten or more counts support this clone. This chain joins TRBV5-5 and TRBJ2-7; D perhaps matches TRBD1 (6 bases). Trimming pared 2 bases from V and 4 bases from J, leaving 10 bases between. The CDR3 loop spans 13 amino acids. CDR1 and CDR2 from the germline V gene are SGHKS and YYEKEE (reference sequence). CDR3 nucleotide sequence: TGTGCCAGCAGCTTAGTCACAGGGTACGAGCAGTACGTC. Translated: CASSLVTGYEQYV.

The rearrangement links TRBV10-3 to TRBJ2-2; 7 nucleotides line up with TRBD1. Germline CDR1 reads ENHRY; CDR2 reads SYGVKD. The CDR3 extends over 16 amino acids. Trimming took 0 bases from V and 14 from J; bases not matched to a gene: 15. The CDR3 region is CAISESNPQGSETLFF. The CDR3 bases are TGTGCCATCAGTGAGTCGAACCCACAGGGGTCCGAGACCCTGTTTTTT.

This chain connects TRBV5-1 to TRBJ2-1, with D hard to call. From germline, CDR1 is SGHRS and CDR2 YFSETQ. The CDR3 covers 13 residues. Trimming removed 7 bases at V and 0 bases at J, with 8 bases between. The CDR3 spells CASGDSSYNEQFF. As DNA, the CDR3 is TGCGCCAGCGGAGACTCCTCCTACAATGAGCAGTTCTTC.

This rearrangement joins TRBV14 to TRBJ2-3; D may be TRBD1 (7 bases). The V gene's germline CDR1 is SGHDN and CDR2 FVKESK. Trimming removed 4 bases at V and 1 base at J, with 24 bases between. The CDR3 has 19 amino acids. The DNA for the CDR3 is TGTGCCAGCAGCCGGCAAGTATTTGGAGGGGGCGCGGGCACAGATACGCAGTATTTT. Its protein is CASSRQVFGGGAGTDTQYF.

The CDR3 loop is CASSEGRTNTEAFF. For the CDR3, the DNA is TGTGCCAGCAGTGAGGGGCGGACGAACACTGAAGCTTTCTTT. The chain carries TRBV2 and TRBJ1-1, with D maybe TRBD1 (5 bases). This CDR3 is 14 amino acids long. The germline V gene encodes CDR1 SNHLY and CDR2 FYNNEI. Trimming cost V 3 bases and J 1 base, with 9 bases left between them.

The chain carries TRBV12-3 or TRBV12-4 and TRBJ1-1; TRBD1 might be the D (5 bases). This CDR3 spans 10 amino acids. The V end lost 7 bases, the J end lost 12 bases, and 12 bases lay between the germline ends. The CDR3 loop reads CASKQGRTFF. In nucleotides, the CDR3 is TGTGCCAGCAAGCAGGGCAGGACTTTCTTT.

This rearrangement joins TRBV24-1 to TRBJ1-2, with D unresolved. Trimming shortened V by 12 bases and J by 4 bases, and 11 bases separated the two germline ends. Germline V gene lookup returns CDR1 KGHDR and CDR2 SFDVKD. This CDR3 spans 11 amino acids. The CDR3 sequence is CAGGKLYGYTF. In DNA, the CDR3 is TGTGCCGGCGGGAAGCTCTATGGCTACACCTTC.

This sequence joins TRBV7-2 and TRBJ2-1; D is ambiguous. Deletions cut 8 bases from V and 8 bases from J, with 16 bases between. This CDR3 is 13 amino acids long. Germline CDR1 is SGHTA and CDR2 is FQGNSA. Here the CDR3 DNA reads TGTGCCAGCTCCCGGGTATCGAACGATGAGCAGTTCTTC. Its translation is CASSRVSNDEQFF.

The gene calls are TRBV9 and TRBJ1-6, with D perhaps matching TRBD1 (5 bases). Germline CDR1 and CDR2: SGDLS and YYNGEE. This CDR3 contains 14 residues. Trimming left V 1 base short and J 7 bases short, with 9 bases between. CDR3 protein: CASSVQGTNSPLHF. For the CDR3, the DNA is TGTGCCAGCAGCGTACAGGGTACAAATTCACCCCTCCACTTT.

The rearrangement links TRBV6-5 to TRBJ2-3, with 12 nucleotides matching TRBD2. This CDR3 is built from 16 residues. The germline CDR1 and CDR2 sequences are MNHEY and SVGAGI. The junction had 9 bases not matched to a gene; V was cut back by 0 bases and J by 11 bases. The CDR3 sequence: CASSYSLAGGTRGQYF. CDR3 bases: TGTGCCAGCAGTTACTCCCTAGCGGGGGGGACGAGGGGGCAGTATTTT.

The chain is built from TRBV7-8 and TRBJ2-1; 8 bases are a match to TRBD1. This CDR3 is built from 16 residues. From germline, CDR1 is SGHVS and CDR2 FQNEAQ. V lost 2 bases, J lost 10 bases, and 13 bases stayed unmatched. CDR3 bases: TGTGCCAGCAGCTTACGACAGGGGACTTTTCCTAACGAGCAGTTCTTC. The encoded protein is CASSLRQGTFPNEQFF.

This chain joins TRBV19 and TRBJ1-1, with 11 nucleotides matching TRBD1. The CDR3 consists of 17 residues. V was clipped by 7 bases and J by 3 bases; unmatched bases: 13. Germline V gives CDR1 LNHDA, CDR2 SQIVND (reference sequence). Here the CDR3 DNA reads TGTGCCAGTAATCCTTTGGGACAGGGGGATAAAGACACTGAAGCTTTCTTT. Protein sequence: CASNPLGQGDKDTEAFF.

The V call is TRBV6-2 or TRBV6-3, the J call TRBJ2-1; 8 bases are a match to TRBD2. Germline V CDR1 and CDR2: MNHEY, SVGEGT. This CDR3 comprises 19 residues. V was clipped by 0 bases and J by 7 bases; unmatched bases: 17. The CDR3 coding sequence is TGTGCCAGCAGTTACTCTGCCTTAACAGCGGGGGCCGACCCTAATGAGCAGTTCTTC. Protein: CASSYSALTAGADPNEQFF.

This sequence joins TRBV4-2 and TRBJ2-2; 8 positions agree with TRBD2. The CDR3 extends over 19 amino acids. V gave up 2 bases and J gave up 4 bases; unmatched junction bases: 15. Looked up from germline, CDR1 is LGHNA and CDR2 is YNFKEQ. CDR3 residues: CASSQRARGAGGLTGELFF. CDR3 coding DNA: TGTGCCAGCAGCCAAAGGGCCCGCGGGGCGGGGGGCCTCACCGGGGAGCTGTTTTTT.

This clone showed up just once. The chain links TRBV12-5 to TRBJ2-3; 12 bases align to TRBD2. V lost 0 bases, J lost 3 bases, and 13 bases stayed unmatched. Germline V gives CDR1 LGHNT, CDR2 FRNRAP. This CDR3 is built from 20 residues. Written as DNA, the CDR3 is TGTGCTAGTGGTTTGGTATTGGGGAAGGACCTAGCGGGGGGGACAGATACGCAGTATTTT. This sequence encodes CASGLVLGKDLAGGTDTQYF. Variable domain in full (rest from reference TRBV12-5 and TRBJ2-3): DARVTQTPRHKVTEMGQEVTMRCQPILGHNTVFWYRQTMMQGLELLAYFRNRAPLDDSGMPKDRFSAEMPDATLATLKIQPSEPRDSAVYFCASGLVLGKDLAGGTDTQYFGPGTRLTVL.

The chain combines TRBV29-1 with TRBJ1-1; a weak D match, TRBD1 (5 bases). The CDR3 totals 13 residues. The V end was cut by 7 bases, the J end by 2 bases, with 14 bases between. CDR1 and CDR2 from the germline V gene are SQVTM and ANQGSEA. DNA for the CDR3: TGCAGCGGGAGCGGGGGACCAAACACTGAAGCTTTCTTT. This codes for CSGSGGPNTEAFF. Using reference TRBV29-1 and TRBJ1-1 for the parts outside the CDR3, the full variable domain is SAVISQKPSRDICQRGTSLTIQCQVDSQVTMMFWYRQQPGQSLTLIATANQGSEATYESGFVIDKFPISRPNLTFSTLTVSNMSPEDSSIYLCSGSGGPNTEAFFGQGTRLTVV.

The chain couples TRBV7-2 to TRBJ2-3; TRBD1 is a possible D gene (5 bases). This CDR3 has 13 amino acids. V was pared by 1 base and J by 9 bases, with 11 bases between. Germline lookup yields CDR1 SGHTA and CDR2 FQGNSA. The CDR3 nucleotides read TGTGCCAGCAGCTTAGGTGGGTGGGGCACGCAGTATTTT. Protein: CASSLGGWGTQYF.

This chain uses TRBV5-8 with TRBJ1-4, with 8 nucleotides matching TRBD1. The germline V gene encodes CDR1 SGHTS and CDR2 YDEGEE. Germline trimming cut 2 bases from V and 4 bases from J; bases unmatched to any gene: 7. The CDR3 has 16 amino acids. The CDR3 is CASSLWTGRDNEKLFF. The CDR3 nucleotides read TGTGCCAGCAGCTTATGGACAGGGAGGGATAATGAAAAACTGTTTTTT.

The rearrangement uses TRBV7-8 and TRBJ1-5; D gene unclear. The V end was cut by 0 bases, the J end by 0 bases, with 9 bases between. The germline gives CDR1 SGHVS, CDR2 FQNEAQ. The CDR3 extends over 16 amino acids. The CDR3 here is CASSLAVHYSNQPQHF. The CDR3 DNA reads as TGTGCCAGCAGCTTAGCAGTACATTATAGCAATCAGCCCCAGCATTTT.

The CDR3 region is CASIENYEQYV. In DNA, the CDR3 is TGTGCCAGCATCGAGAATTACGAGCAGTACGTC. J is TRBJ2-7 and V is TRBV2; the D is unclear. Germline loops: CDR1 SNHLY, CDR2 FYNNEI. V was clipped by 7 bases and J by 4 bases, with 8 bases between them. The CDR3 loop spans 11 amino acids.

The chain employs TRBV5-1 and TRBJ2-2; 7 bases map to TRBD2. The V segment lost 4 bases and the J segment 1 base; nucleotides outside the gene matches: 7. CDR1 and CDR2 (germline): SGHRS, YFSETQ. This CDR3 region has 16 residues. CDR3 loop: CASSPLPSGNTGELFF. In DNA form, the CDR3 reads TGCGCCAGCAGCCCCCTTCCTAGCGGGAACACCGGGGAGCTGTTTTTT. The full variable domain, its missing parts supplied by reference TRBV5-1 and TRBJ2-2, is KAGVTQTPRYLIKTRGQQVTLSCSPISGHRSVSWYQQTPGQGLQFLFEYFSETQRNKGNFPGRFSGRQFSNSRSEMNVSTLELGDSALYLCASSPLPSGNTGELFFGEGSRLTVL.

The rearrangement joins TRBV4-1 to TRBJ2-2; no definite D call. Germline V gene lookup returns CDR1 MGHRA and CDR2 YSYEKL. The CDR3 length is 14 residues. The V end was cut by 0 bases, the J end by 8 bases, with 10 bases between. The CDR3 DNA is TGCGCCAGCAGCCAAGATTTCGCACGGGGGGAGCTGTTTTTT. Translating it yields CASSQDFARGELFF.